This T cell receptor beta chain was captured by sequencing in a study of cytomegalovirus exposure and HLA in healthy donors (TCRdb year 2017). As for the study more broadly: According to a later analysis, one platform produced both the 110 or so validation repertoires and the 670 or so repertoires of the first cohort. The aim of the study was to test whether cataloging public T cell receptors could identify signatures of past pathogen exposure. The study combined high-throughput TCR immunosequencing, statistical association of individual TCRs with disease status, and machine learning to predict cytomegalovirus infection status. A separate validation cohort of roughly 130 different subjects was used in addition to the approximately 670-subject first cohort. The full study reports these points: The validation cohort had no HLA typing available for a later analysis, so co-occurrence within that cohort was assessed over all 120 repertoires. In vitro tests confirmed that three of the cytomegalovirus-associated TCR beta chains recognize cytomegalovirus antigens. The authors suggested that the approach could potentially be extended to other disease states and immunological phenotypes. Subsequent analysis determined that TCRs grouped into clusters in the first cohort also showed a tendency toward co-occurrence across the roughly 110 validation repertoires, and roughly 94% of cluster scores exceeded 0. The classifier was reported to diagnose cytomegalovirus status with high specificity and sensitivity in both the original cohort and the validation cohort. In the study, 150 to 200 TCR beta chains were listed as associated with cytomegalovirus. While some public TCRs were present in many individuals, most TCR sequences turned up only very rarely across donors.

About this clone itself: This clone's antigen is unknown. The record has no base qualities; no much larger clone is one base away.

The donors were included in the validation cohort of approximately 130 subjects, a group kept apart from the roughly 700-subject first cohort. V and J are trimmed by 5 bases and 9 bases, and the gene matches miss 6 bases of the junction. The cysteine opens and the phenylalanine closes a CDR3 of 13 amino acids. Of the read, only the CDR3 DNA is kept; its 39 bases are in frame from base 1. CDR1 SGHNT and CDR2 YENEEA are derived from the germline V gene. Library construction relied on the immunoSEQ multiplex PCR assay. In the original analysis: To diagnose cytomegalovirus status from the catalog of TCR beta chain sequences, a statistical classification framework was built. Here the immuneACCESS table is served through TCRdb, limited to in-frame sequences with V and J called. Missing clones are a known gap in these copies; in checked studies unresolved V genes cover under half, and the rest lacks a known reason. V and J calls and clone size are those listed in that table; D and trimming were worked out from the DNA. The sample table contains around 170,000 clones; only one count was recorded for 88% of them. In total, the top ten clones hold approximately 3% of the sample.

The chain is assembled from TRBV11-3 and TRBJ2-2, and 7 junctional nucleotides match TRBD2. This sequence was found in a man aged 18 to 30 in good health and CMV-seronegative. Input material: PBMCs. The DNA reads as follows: TGTGCCAGCAGCCCGGGGGGAGTAAGGGAGCTGTTTTTT. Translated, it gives CASSPGGVRELFF.